This TCR beta chain is from a study of blood T cell repertoires in COVID-19. At the level of the study: Samples of COVID-19 (acute and convalescent) were obtained from the United States, Italy and Spain.

In the source study's methods: Amplification of reference gene primers provided the estimated nucleated cell counts. Some clones are missing from TCRdb's copy, which holds only in-frame ones; the method was immunoSEQ multiplex PCR. D and trimming come from the DNA, and the V and J calls and clone size come from that table. Of over 85,000 clones detected, about 87% appear once; the ten largest clones hold less than 20%. The sequence was obtained from a human donor in a cohort sampled during active COVID-19. Sequencing was carried out using peripheral blood.

This chain's CDR3 is CASTLDRSYNEQFF. CDR3 DNA sequence: TGTGCCAGCACCCTGGACAGGAGTTACAATGAGCAGTTCTTC. The genes are TRBV6-5 and TRBJ2-1, with 7 bases matching TRBD1. Trimming removed 7 bases from V and 4 bases from J; junction bases left unmatched: 7. The germline V gene has CDR1 MNHEY and CDR2 SVGAGI. CDR3 length equals 14 residues.